These 6 T cell receptor beta chains came from one sample sequenced in a study of blood T cells in healthy people across ages. Through a sample-barcoded 5' primer and a J-beta primer mix, a second PCR was run for about 6 to 11 cycles. TCRdb itself ran the 5' RACE reads through MiXCR, one entry per CDR3 protein. This table holds roughly 830,000 distinct CDR3 sequences, 60% to 80% found once. The sequencing input was blood. The receptor source for this set is a man aged 25 to 45 in good health.

The CDR3 DNA sequence: TGTGCCACCAGCAGAGACTTACAAACCTGGACAGTGAACACTGAAGCTTTCTTT. Translation gives CATSRDLQTWTVNTEAFF. The J gene is TRBJ1-1, the V gene TRBV15, with D possibly being TRBD1 (6 bases). The V gene lost 0 bases and the J gene lost 0 bases, with 17 bases spanning the gap. This CDR3 region has 18 residues. CDR1 LNHNV and CDR2 YYDKDF come from the germline V gene (reference sequence).

Written as DNA, the CDR3 is TGCGCCAGCAGCCGTTTTAGCGGGGGGGCCCGAGAGACCCAGTACTTC. It yields the protein CASSRFSGGARETQYF. The rearrangement uses TRBV5-1 and TRBJ2-5; 11 bases align to TRBD2. V lost 4 bases and J lost 4; bases outside the gene matches: 9. The CDR3 loop spans 16 amino acids. The germline V gene has CDR1 SGHRS and CDR2 YFSETQ.

This clonotype was seen only a few times. V usage is TRBV5-1 and J usage is TRBJ2-5; D remains ambiguous. This CDR3 region has 15 residues. Germline lookup yields CDR1 SGHRS and CDR2 YFSETQ. V was clipped by 3 bases and J by 1 base, with 13 bases between them. In DNA, the CDR3 is TGCGCCAGCAGCTCCCTTGGTGGGTCCCAAGAGACCCAGTACTTC. Translating gives CASSSLGGSQETQYF.

This rearrangement joins TRBV7-9 to TRBJ2-3; 9 nucleotides agree with TRBD2. The CDR3 runs to 18 residues. Trimming took 4 bases from V and 3 from J; bases not matched to a gene: 14. Germline V gives CDR1 SEHNR, CDR2 FQNEAQ (reference sequence). CDR3 region: CASSSGKGGGARTDTQYF. The DNA for the CDR3 is TGTGCCAGCAGCTCCGGGAAAGGCGGGGGGGCCCGGACAGATACGCAGTATTTT.

The CDR3 region is CSVVVWGKYNEQYF. The DNA of the CDR3 is TGCAGCGTTGTTGTCTGGGGCAAGTACAATGAGCAGTACTTC. This sequence joins TRBV29-1 and TRBJ2-5; perhaps TRBD1 as D (5 bases). This CDR3 contains 14 residues. Trimming cost V 4 bases and J 11 bases, with 23 bases left between them. Germline-derived CDR1 and CDR2 are SQVTM and ANQGSEA.

A remark on this clonotype: This could be a read error, since a much larger clone is one nucleotide away. This chain uses TRBV7-9 with TRBJ2-3; D ambiguous. This CDR3 is 8 amino acids long. The germline gives CDR1 SEHNR, CDR2 FQNEAQ (reference sequence). V gave up 6 bases and J gave up 9 bases, with 1 base separating them. The CDR3 loop is CASRTQYF. The CDR3 DNA reads TGTGCCAGCAGGACGCAGTATTTT.